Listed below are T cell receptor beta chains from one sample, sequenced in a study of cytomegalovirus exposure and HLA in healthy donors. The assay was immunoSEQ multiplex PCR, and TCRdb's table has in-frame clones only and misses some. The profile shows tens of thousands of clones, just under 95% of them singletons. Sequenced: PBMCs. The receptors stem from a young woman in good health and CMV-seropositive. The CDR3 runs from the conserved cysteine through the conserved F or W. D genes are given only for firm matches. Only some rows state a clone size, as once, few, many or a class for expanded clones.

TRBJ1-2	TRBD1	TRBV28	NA	CASYRQGNYGYTF	TGTGCCAGCTACCGACAGGGTAACTATGGCTACACCTTC
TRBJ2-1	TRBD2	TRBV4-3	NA	CASSQGGSGASYNEQFF	TGCGCCAGCAGCCAAGGGGGGAGCGGGGCCTCCTACAATGAGCAGTTCTTC
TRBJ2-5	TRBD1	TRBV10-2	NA	CASSDSTGGEETQYF	TGCGCCAGCAGTGACTCGACAGGGGGCGAGGAGACCCAGTACTTC
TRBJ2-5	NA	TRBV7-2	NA	CASSLVARQETQYF	TGTGCCAGCAGCTTAGTAGCTCGCCAAGAGACCCAGTACTTC
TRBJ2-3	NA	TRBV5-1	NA	CASSLAGWEPNSSTDTQYF	TGCGCCAGCAGCTTGGCCGGATGGGAGCCGAATTCTAGCACAGATACGCAGTATTTT
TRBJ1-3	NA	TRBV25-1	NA	CASRETGDLPGNTIYF	TGTGCCAGCAGAGAGACAGGTGATTTACCTGGAAACACCATATATTTT
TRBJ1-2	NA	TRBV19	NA	CASRPTGTNYGYTF	TGTGCCAGTAGGCCTACCGGGACAAACTATGGCTACACCTTC
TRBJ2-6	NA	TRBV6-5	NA	CASSYSNRIGANVLTF	TGTGCCAGCAGTTACTCCAACAGAATTGGGGCCAACGTCCTGACTTTC
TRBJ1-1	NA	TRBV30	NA	CAWIPGRGEAFF	TGTGCCTGGATACCAGGGCGGGGAGAAGCTTTCTTT
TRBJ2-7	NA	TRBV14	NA	CASSPRRLTEQYF	TGTGCCAGCAGCCCTAGGCGGCTTACGGAGCAGTACTTC
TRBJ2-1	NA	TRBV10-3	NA	CASGGLSGTGNEQFF	TGTGCCTCTGGGGGGTTGAGCGGGACAGGCAATGAGCAGTTCTTC
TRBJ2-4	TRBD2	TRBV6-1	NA	CASSASGGAKNIQYF	TGTGCCAGCAGTGCTAGCGGGGGGGCCAAAAACATTCAGTACTTC
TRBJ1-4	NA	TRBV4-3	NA	CASSPGSNEKLFF	TGCGCCAGCAGCCCCGGTTCTAATGAAAAACTGTTTTTT
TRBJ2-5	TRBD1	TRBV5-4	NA	CASSVGTGAKTQYF	TGTGCCAGCAGCGTCGGGACAGGGGCAAAGACCCAGTACTTC
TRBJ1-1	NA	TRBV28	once	CASSWRANTEAFF	TGTGCCAGCAGTTGGAGGGCGAACACTGAAGCTTTCTTT
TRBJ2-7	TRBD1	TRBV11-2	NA	CATKKSGGYEQYF	TGTGCCACCAAAAAATCAGGGGGCTACGAGCAGTACTTC
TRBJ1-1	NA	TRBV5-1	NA	CASSVTGQPNTEAFF	TGCGCCAGCAGCGTAACCGGACAGCCCAACACTGAAGCTTTCTTT
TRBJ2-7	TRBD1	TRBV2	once	CASSSDRGNYEQYF	TGTGCCAGCAGCTCGGACAGGGGGAACTACGAGCAGTACTTC
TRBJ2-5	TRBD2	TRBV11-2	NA	CASSLTSGGEETQYF	TGTGCCAGCAGCTTGACTAGCGGGGGGGAAGAGACCCAGTACTTC
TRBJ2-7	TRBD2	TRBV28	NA	CASSGSLAGGGEQYF	TGTGCCAGCAGCGGTTCCCTAGCGGGAGGCGGAGAGCAGTACTTC
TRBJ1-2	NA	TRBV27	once	CASSLSRSPYYGYTF	TGTGCCAGCAGTTTATCTCGGTCTCCTTACTATGGCTACACCTTC
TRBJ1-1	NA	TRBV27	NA	CASSKLGGALNTEAFF	TGTGCCAGCAGTAAACTCGGGGGGGCCCTGAACACTGAAGCTTTCTTT
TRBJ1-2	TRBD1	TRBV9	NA	CASSATGVAYGYTF	TGTGCCAGCAGCGCGACAGGGGTTGCCTATGGCTACACCTTC
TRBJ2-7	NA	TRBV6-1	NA	CASSDQVNSYEQYF	TGTGCCAGCAGTGACCAGGTGAACTCCTACGAGCAGTACTTC
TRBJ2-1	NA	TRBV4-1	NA	CASSPSTSSYNEQFF	TGCGCCAGCAGCCCCTCTACGAGCTCCTACAATGAGCAGTTCTTC
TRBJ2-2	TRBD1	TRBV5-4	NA	CASSKRQGGGTGELFF	TGTGCCAGCAGCAAACGACAGGGTGGCGGCACCGGGGAGCTGTTTTTT
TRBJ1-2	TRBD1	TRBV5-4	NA	CASSAGQTNYGYTF	TGTGCCAGCAGCGCGGGACAGACTAACTATGGCTACACCTTC
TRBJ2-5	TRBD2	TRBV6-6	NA	CASSDFGRPGGETQYF	TGTGCCAGCAGTGACTTCGGGAGGCCAGGAGGGGAGACCCAGTACTTC
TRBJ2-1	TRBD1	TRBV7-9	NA	CASIKTGGSEQFF	TGTGCCAGCATTAAGACAGGGGGAAGCGAGCAGTTCTTC
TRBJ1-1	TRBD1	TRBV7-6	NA	CASSRIQGAIKAEAFF	TGTGCCAGCAGCCGAATACAGGGGGCGATCAAGGCTGAAGCTTTCTTT
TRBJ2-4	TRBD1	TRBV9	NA	CASSDQTGVGNIQYF	TGTGCCAGCAGCGACCAGACAGGGGTTGGAAACATTCAGTACTTC
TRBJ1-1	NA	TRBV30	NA	CAWTDTANTEAFF	TGTGCCTGGACTGACACCGCGAACACTGAAGCTTTCTTT
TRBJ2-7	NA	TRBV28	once	CASSFRSTEQYF	TGTGCCAGCAGTTTCAGGTCCACCGAGCAGTACTTC
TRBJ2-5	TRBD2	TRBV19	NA	CASSIDSASGSVETQYF	TGTGCCAGTAGTATAGATTCGGCTAGCGGGAGTGTAGAGACCCAGTACTTC
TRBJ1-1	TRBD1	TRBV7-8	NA	CASSLVETGVTEAFF	TGTGCCAGCAGCTTAGTGGAGACAGGGGTAACTGAAGCTTTCTTT
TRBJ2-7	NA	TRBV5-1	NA	CASSLSGNPYEQYF	TGCGCCAGCAGCTTGTCGGGGAATCCCTACGAGCAGTACTTC
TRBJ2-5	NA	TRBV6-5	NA	CASTTPGQETQYF	TGTGCCAGCACCACACCGGGGCAAGAGACCCAGTACTTC
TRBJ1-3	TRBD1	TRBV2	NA	CASRAGTGPGNTIYF	TGTGCCAGCAGAGCCGGGACAGGGCCTGGAAACACCATATATTTT